One sample yielded the 5 T cell receptor beta chains listed below, sequenced in a study of CD8+ T cells in alopecia areata. After isolation, RNA underwent reverse transcription to generate cDNA as the sequencing template. Some clones are missing from TCRdb's copy, which holds only in-frame ones; the method was immunoSEQ multiplex PCR. The sample gives over 100,000 clones, none seen only once, and the top ten clones hold about 18%. The sequencing sample was made of lesional skin. The source is a C3H/HeJ mouse with alopecia areata. The mice in this strain carry MHC haplotype H2-k.

This clone was recorded a few times. The germline and genes are mouse ones. The sequence runs out 4 residues before the end of the CDR3; the remainder is reconstructed from the germline J gene. The chain has TRBV19 and TRBJ2-3; 12 positions match TRBD1. The CDR3 runs to 16 residues. Germline V gives CDR1 FNHDT, CDR2 SITEND (reference sequence). Germline trimming cut 2 bases from V and 3 bases from J; bases unmatched to any gene: 4. CDR3 sequence reads: CASSMGTGGSAETLYF. The CDR3 DNA, read in part, is TGTGCCAGCAGTATGGGGACAGGGGGCAGCGCAGAA.

Concerning this clone itself: Mouse gene names and germline throughout. Coverage ceases 4 residues before the CDR3 finishes, and the germline J gene fills in the end. The gene calls are TRBV16 and TRBJ1-4; TRBD1 aligns across 7 bases. Trimming removed 5 bases from V and 0 bases from J; junction bases left unmatched: 12. This CDR3 comprises 18 residues. From germline, CDR1 is SGHSA and CDR2 FRNQAP. CDR3 region: CASSPIPGQEISNERLFF. Incomplete CDR3 DNA: TGTGCAAGCAGCCCGATCCCCGGACAGGAAATTTCCAACGAA. The full variable domain, in which reference TRBV16 and TRBJ1-4 provide the parts outside the CDR3, is NAGVIQTPRHKVTGKGQEATLWCEPISGHSAVFWYRQTIVQGLEFLTYFRNQAPIDDSGMPKERFSAQMPNQSHSTLKIQSTQPQDSAVYLCASSPIPGQEISNERLFFGHGTKLSVL.

This clone was counted a few times. Gene names are the mouse ones. The CDR3 end falls 4 residues outside the read, so it is completed with the germline J gene. The J gene is TRBJ2-5, the V gene TRBV5; 13 nucleotides match TRBD2. The CDR3 loop spans 15 amino acids. With V trimmed by 4 bases and J by 3 bases, 1 base remained unmatched. Germline lookup yields CDR1 LGHNA and CDR2 YNLKQL (reference sequence). Partial CDR3 DNA: TGTGCCAGCAGCCGGGACTGGGGGGGGCAAGAC. Translating gives CASSRDWGGQD. The entire CDR3 is CASSRDWGGQDTQYF.

The sample holds many counts of this clone. TCRdb's protein sequence differs at residue 13 from the translated DNA; the protein presented here follows the DNA. Gene names and germline refer to mouse. The read gets to within 3 residues of the CDR3 end, and the germline J gene fills in the rest. The rearrangement uses TRBV13-3 and TRBJ1-3; TRBD1 is a possible D gene (6 bases). The CDR3 has 16 residues. Germline V gene data show CDR1 as NNHDY and CDR2 as SYVADS. Trimming took off 2 bases at V and 0 bases at J, with 12 bases between the two ends. The part of the CDR3 DNA that was read is TGTGCCAGCAGTGAACGGGGGGCCGATTCTGGAAATACG. Translation: CASSERGADSGNT. The entire CDR3 protein reads CASSERGADSGNTLYF. Filled out from reference TRBV13-3 and TRBJ1-3, the complete variable domain reads EAAVTQSPRSKVAVTGGKVTLSCHQTNNHDYMYWYRQDTGHGLRLIHYSYVADSTEKGDIPDGYKASRPSQENFSLILELASLSQTAVYFCASSERGADSGNTLYFGEGSRLIVV.

There are a few counts of this clone. Mouse gene names and germline throughout. The read gets to within 4 residues of the CDR3 end, and the germline J gene fills in the rest. The J gene is TRBJ2-3, the V gene TRBV13-3; D uncertain. Per the germline V gene, CDR1 is NNHDY and CDR2 is SYVADS. Trimming left V 2 bases short and J 0 bases short, with 10 bases between. The CDR3 extends over 15 amino acids. The CDR3 is CASSDSVPSAETLYF. Partial CDR3 DNA: TGTGCCAGCAGTGACAGTGTCCCTAGTGCAGAA.